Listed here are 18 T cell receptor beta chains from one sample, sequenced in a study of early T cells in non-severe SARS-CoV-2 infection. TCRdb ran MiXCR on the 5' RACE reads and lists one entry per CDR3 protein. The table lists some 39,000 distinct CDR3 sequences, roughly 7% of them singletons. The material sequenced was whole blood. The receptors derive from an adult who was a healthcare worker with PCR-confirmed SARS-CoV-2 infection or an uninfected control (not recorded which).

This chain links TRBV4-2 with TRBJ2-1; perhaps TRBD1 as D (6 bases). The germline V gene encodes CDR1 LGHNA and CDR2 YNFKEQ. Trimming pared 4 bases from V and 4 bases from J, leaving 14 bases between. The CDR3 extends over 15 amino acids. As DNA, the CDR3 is TGTGCCAGCAGCCGTAAGAAAACAGGGTACAATGAGCAGTTCTTC. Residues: CASSRKKTGYNEQFF.

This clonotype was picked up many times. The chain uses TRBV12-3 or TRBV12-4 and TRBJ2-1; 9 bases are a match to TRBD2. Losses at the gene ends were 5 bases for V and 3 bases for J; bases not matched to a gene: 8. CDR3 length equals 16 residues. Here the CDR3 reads CASSTHPSGVYNEQFF. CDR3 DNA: TGTGCCAGCAGTACCCACCCTAGCGGGGTCTACAATGAGCAGTTCTTC.

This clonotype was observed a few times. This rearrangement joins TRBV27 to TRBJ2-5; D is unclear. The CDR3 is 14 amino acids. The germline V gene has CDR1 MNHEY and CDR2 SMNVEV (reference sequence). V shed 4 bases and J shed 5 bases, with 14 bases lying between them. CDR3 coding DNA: TGTGCCAGCAGTTACCGACGAGCTGGGGAGACCCAGTACTTC. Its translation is CASSYRRAGETQYF.

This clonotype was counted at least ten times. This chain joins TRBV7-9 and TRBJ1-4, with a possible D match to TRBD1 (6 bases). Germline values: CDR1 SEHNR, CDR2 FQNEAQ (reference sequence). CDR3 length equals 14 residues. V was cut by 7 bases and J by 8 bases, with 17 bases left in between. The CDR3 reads CASTIGGLGEKLFF. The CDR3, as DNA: TGTGCCAGCACCATTGGGGGGCTGGGAGAAAAACTGTTTTTT.

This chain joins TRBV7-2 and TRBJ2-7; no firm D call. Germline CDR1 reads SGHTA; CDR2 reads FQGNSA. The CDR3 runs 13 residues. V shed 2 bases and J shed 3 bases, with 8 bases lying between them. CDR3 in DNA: TGTGCCAGCAGCTTATTAGCATACTACGAGCAGTACTTC. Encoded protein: CASSLLAYYEQYF.

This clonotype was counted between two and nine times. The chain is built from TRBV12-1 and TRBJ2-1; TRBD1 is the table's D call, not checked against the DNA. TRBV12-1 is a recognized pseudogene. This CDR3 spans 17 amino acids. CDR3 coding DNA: TGTGCCAGCAGCTTGGGGGACAGGGGGCCTCTGAACAATGAGCAGTTCTTC. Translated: CASSLGDRGPLNNEQFF.

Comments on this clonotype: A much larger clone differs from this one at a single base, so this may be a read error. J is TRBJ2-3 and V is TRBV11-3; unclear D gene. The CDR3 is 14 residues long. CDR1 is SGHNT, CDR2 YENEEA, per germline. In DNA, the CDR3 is TGTGTCAGCAGCCATTTCAGAGGCTCAGATACGCAGTATTTT. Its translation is CVSSHFRGSDTQYF.

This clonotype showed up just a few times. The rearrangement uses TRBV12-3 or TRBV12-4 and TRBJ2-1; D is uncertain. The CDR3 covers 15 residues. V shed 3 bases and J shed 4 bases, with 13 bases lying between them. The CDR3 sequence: CASSFYTVGYNEQFF. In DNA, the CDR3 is TGTGCCAGCAGTTTTTACACAGTCGGGTACAATGAGCAGTTCTTC.

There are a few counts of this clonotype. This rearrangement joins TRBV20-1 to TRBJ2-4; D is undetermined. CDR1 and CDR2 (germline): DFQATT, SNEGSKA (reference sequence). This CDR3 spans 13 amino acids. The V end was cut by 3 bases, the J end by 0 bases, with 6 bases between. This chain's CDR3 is CSASVLAKNIQYF. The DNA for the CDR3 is TGCAGTGCTAGTGTCCTAGCCAAAAACATTCAGTACTTC.

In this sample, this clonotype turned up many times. In DNA, the CDR3 is TGTGCCAGCTCACCCAACTACAATGAGCAGTTCTTC. Translated: CASSPNYNEQFF. The V call is TRBV18, the J call TRBJ2-1; D unclear. The CDR3 spans 12 residues. In germline, CDR1 is KGHSH, CDR2 LQKENI. Trimming removed 3 bases from V and 3 bases from J, with 3 bases in between.

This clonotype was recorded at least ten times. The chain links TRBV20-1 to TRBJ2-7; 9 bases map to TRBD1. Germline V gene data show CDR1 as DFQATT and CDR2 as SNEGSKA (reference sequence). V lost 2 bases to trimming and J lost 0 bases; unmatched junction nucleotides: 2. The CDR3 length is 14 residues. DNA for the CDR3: TGCAGTGCTAGAAGACAGGGGGTCTCCTACGAGCAGTACTTC. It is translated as CSARRQGVSYEQYF.

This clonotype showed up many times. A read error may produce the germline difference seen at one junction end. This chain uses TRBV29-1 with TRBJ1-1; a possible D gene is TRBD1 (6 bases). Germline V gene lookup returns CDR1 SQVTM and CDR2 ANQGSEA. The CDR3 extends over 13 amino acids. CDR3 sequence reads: CSVDRGRDTEAFF. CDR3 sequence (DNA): TGCAGCGTTGACAGGGGCCGGGACACTGAAGCCTTCTTT.

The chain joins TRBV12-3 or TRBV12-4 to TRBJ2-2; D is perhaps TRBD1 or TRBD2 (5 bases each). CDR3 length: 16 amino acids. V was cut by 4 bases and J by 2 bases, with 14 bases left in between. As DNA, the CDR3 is TGTGCCAGCAGTTACCTGGGACGGACTAACACCGGGGAGCTGTTTTTT. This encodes CASSYLGRTNTGELFF.

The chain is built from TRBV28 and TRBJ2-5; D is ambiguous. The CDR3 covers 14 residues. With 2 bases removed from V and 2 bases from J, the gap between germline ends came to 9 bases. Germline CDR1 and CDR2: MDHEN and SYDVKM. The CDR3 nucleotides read TGTGCCAGCAGTTTAGTGGCAGATCAAGAGACCCAGTACTTC. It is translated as CASSLVADQETQYF.

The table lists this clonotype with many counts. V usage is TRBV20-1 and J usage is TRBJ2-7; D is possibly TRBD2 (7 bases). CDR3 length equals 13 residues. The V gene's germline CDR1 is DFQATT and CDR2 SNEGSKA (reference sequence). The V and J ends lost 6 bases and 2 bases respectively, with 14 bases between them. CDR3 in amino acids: CSAPRGGTYEQYF. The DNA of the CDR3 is TGCAGTGCCCCGAGGGGGGGTACCTACGAGCAGTACTTC.

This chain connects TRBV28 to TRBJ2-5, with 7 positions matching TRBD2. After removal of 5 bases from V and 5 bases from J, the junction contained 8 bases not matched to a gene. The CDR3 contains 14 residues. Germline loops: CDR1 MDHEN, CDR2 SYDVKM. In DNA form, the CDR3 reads TGTGCCAGCAGTCCGTCTTTGCGGGGGGAGACCCAGTACTTC. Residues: CASSPSLRGETQYF.

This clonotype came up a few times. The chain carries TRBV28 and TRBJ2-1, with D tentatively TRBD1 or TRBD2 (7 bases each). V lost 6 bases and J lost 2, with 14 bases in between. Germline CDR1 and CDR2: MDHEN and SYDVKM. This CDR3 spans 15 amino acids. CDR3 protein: CASSYRGGAYNEQFF. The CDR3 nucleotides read TGTGCCAGCAGCTACAGGGGAGGGGCCTACAATGAGCAGTTCTTC.

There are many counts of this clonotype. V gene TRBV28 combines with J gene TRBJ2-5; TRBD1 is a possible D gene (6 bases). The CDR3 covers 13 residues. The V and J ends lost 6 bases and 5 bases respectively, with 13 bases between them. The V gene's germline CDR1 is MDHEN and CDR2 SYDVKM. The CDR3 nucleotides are TGTGCCAGCAGGCAACAGGGATCGGAGACCCAGTACTTC. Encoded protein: CASRQQGSETQYF.